This record looks at one TCR beta chain sequence and its context. Its matching antigen is unknown. Expansion of antigen-specific CD4+ T cells with viral peptide pools was carried out by the ViraFEST assay before sequencing. Cultured cells yielded isolated CD4+ T cells after less than 11 days. Two-dose BNT162b2 or mRNA-1273 vaccination was given to participants. This sample is part of a study of vaccination effects on CD4 cells after COVID-19. Trimming took 0 bases from V and 0 from J; bases not matched to a gene: 1. The CDR3 covers 15 residues. CDR1 is SGHRS, CDR2 YFSETQ, per germline. TCRdb's copy holds only in-frame clones and misses some; the assay was immunoSEQ multiplex PCR. Among 26,000 or so clones, about four fifths were seen once, and the ten largest hold under 1.5%.

V and J are TRBV5-1 and TRBJ1-2, with 8 bases aligning to TRBD1. Sequenced here: CD4+ T cells from PBMCs cultured with HCoV-NL63 spike peptides, sampled after COVID-19 vaccination. The sequence was collected from a human donor who received a COVID-19 vaccine. Some clones in this sample may be carry-over from other donors' samples. CDR3 bases: TGCGCCAGCAGCTTGGAGGGACAGGCTAACTATGGCTACACCTTC. Amino acids: CASSLEGQANYGYTF.